A single sample is the source of the 3 T cell receptor beta chains below, sequenced in a study of blood T cell repertoires in COVID-19. The assay was immunoSEQ multiplex PCR, and TCRdb's table has in-frame clones only and misses some. The data hold under 450,000 clones, with about 91% observed a single time. The sample taken for sequencing was peripheral blood. The source is a woman aged 45-65 years with COVID-19, enrolled during active disease.

V and J are TRBV14 and TRBJ2-3; 7 bases are a match to TRBD1. V dropped 4 bases and J dropped 2; count of bases not matched to a gene: 6. The CDR3 covers 15 residues. Germline loops: CDR1 SGHDN, CDR2 FVKESK. This chain's CDR3 is CASSPTGMNTDTQYF. CDR3 coding DNA: TGTGCCAGCAGCCCGACAGGGATGAACACAGATACGCAGTATTTT.

The gene calls are TRBV27 and TRBJ1-2, with 8 positions matching TRBD1. Germline CDR1 and CDR2: MNHEY and SMNVEV (reference sequence). Trimming cost V 6 bases and J 8 bases; bases outside gene matches: 8. The CDR3 extends over 13 amino acids. Here the CDR3 DNA reads TGTGCCAGCAGACCGCAGGGGGCGCGGGGCTACACCTTC. Its protein product is CASRPQGARGYTF.

Written as DNA, the CDR3 is TGCGCCAGCAGCCCAATCGAGACAGCAAACTATGGCTACACCTTC. This codes for CASSPIETANYGYTF. V and J are TRBV5-1 and TRBJ1-2; D possibly corresponds to TRBD1 (5 bases). V lost 4 bases and J 2 bases, leaving 15 bases between the germline ends. Germline-derived CDR1 and CDR2 are SGHRS and YFSETQ. This CDR3 comprises 15 residues.